This T cell receptor (beta chain) was obtained from a study of T cells after yellow fever vaccination. There are a few counts of this clonotype. TCRdb re-analysed the 5' RACE reads in MiXCR, keeping a single row per CDR3 protein. The data contain a few hundred thousand distinct CDR3 sequences, around 20% of them singletons. The clonotype originates from a man aged 18 to 35 who received the YFV17D yellow fever vaccine. The sequences come from PBMCs, collected before the yellow fever booster vaccination.

As DNA, the CDR3 is TGTGCCAGCAGTTACTCTAGGGGAACAGATACGCAGTATTTT. Amino acids: CASSYSRGTDTQYF. The chain joins TRBV6-5 to TRBJ2-3; maybe TRBD1 (5 bases). Deletions cut 0 bases from V and 3 bases from J, with 7 bases between. This CDR3 spans 14 amino acids. CDR1 MNHEY and CDR2 SVGAGI come from the germline V gene.